Listed here are 13 T cell receptor beta chains from one sample, sequenced in a study of cytomegalovirus exposure and HLA in healthy donors. PCR used 60 Vbeta primers and 13 Jbeta primers. Only in-frame clones appear in the TCRdb table, and some are missing; sequencing was by immunoSEQ multiplex PCR. The table has approximately 110,000 clones, less than 80% seen once. The sequencing input was PBMCs. These receptors all stem from a woman aged 40 to 50 in good health and CMV-seronegative.

The gene calls are TRBV5-1 and TRBJ2-7; TRBD1 agrees at 7 bases. Trimming cost V 5 bases and J 2 bases; bases outside gene matches: 10. This CDR3 region has 15 residues. The V gene's germline CDR1 is SGHRS and CDR2 YFSETQ. CDR3 nucleotides: TGCGCCAGCAGTCGGGAACCAGGGGGTGCCTACGAGCAGTACTTC. The encoded protein is CASSREPGGAYEQYF.

V usage is TRBV29-1 and J usage is TRBJ1-1; D remains ambiguous. Germline CDR1 SQVTM, CDR2 ANQGSEA. V lost 3 bases and J lost 0, with 8 bases in between. This CDR3 contains 13 residues. The DNA of the CDR3 is TGCAGCGTTGAGCGGGTCATGAACACTGAAGCTTTCTTT. Residues: CSVERVMNTEAFF. Full variable domain (outside the CDR3, taken from reference TRBV29-1 and TRBJ1-1): SAVISQKPSRDICQRGTSLTIQCQVDSQVTMMFWYRQQPGQSLTLIATANQGSEATYESGFVIDKFPISRPNLTFSTLTVSNMSPEDSSIYLCSVERVMNTEAFFGQGTRLTVV.

This sequence joins TRBV9 and TRBJ2-1; 9 positions match TRBD1. Germline loops: CDR1 SGDLS, CDR2 YYNGEE. J gave up 4 bases and V 0 bases, and 5 bases lay outside the gene matches. The CDR3 is 16 residues long. Here the CDR3 reads CASSVGSTGGYNEQFF. The CDR3 DNA reads TGTGCCAGCAGCGTAGGATCGACAGGGGGTTACAATGAGCAGTTCTTC.

CDR3 nucleotide sequence: TGTGCCAGCAGCCTGCTAGCGGGGGTAGAGACCCAGTACTTC. This translates into CASSLLAGVETQYF. This chain links TRBV5-5 with TRBJ2-5; 10 bases agree with TRBD2. There are 14 residues in the CDR3. J gave up 4 bases and V 4 bases, and 4 bases lay outside the gene matches. Germline V gene lookup returns CDR1 SGHKS and CDR2 YYEKEE (reference sequence).

Only a few counts were recorded for this clone. The chain has TRBV28 and TRBJ2-7; D is uncertain. This CDR3 has 12 amino acids. Trimming left V 4 bases short and J 3 bases short, with 7 bases between. Germline CDR1 and CDR2: MDHEN and SYDVKM. The CDR3 loop is CASSSQHYEQYF. The CDR3 region has the DNA TGTGCCAGCAGTTCGCAACACTACGAGCAGTACTTC.

The V call is TRBV5-8, the J call TRBJ1-4, with unresolved D. The CDR3 contains 12 residues. Trimming removed 3 bases from V and 4 bases from J, with 4 bases in between. Germline lookup yields CDR1 SGHTS and CDR2 YDEGEE. In DNA, the CDR3 is TGTGCCAGCAGCTACAGTAATGAAAAACTGTTTTTT. Translating it yields CASSYSNEKLFF.

The chain recombines TRBV19 with TRBJ1-2, with unresolved D. This CDR3 is 13 amino acids long. V was pared by 2 bases and J by 5 bases, with 9 bases between. CDR1 LNHDA and CDR2 SQIVND come from the germline V gene (reference sequence). In DNA form, the CDR3 reads TGTGCCAGTAGTATACGCATAGAGTATGGCTACACCTTC. It is translated as CASSIRIEYGYTF. The variable domain in full, completed from reference TRBV19 and TRBJ1-2, reads DGGITQSPKYLFRKEGQNVTLSCEQNLNHDAMYWYRQDPGQGLRLIYYSQIVNDFQKGDIAEGYSVSREKKESFPLTVTSAQKNPTAFYLCASSIRIEYGYTFGSGTRLTVV.

This rearrangement joins TRBV7-6 to TRBJ1-2; 10 bases align to TRBD1. Germline-derived CDR1 and CDR2 are SGHVS and FNYEAQ. The CDR3 runs 17 residues. With V trimmed by 1 base and J by 6 bases, 11 bases remained unmatched. CDR3 nucleotides: TGTGCCAGCAGCTTAGGGACGCCGGGACAGGGGTACCATGGCTACACCTTC. Its translation: CASSLGTPGQGYHGYTF.

This clone turned up a few times. The chain has TRBV29-1 and TRBJ1-2; D is undetermined. The V end lost 3 bases, the J end lost 3 bases, and 11 bases lay between the germline ends. In germline, CDR1 is SQVTM, CDR2 ANQGSEA. The CDR3 loop spans 13 amino acids. The CDR3 nucleotides read TGCAGCGTTGATGTTGACGGGGACTATGGCTACACCTTC. It yields the protein CSVDVDGDYGYTF.

V and J are TRBV19 and TRBJ1-1; no firm D call. From germline, CDR1 is LNHDA and CDR2 SQIVND (reference sequence). V was shortened by 4 bases and J by 7 bases, with 13 bases between the two germline ends. The CDR3 extends over 13 amino acids. CDR3 in amino acids: CASSTFRGFEAFF. The CDR3 coding sequence is TGTGCCAGTAGTACGTTTCGGGGATTTGAAGCTTTCTTT. Full variable domain (remainder filled in from reference TRBV19 and TRBJ1-1): DGGITQSPKYLFRKEGQNVTLSCEQNLNHDAMYWYRQDPGQGLRLIYYSQIVNDFQKGDIAEGYSVSREKKESFPLTVTSAQKNPTAFYLCASSTFRGFEAFFGQGTRLTVV.

The chain couples TRBV7-2 to TRBJ1-1, with TRBD1 identical over 8 bases. The V and J ends lost 4 bases and 7 bases, in that order; junction bases with no gene match: 5. CDR1 and CDR2 from the germline V gene are SGHTA and FQGNSA. The CDR3 is made up of 13 amino acids. DNA for the CDR3: TGTGCCAGCAGCTCCGGACAGGGCCTTGAAGCTTTCTTT. Protein: CASSSGQGLEAFF.

The V and J genes are TRBV4-1 and TRBJ2-7; the D is unclear. The germline V gene has CDR1 MGHRA and CDR2 YSYEKL. The CDR3 has 12 residues. V was pared by 5 bases and J by 3 bases, with 8 bases between. The CDR3, as DNA: TGCGCCAGCAGCTCCCTTAGCTACGAGCAGTACTTC. Translation: CASSSLSYEQYF.

This chain links TRBV4-3 with TRBJ1-5, with 8 bases that match TRBD1. The CDR3 runs to 15 residues. Germline lookup yields CDR1 LGHNA and CDR2 YSLEER. The V segment lost 2 bases and the J segment 3 bases; nucleotides outside the gene matches: 3. The CDR3 region has the DNA TGCGCCAGCAGCCAAAGGACAGGGATCAATCAGCCCCAGCATTTT. Translating gives CASSQRTGINQPQHF.